This TCR beta chain was observed in a study of blood T cell dynamics during melanoma immunotherapy. Study summary: Patients with metastatic melanoma got pembrolizumab or nivolumab-ipilimumab as first-line care.

Remarks on this clone: What it binds is unknown.

Each bulk PBMC sample had about 350 ng DNA loaded. Libraries were prepared by immunoSEQ multiplex PCR; TCRdb keeps only in-frame clonotypes and omits some of them. The repertoire holds 10,000 or so clones, with about nine tenths as singletons. The study's findings and limits: Whether repertoire-driving clones were melanoma-specific could not be determined.

Documented time point: pre-treatment baseline. Samples come from before therapy and from week 3 after the first blockade cycle. The V gene lost 4 bases and the J gene lost 1 base, with 16 bases spanning the gap. CDR1 is MNHEY and CDR2 is SVGAGI in the germline V gene. The CDR3 contains 16 residues. This receptor was identified in a human donor with melanoma. Sequencing was performed on blood, taken from a patient treated with checkpoint blockade. The chain links TRBV6-5 to TRBJ1-1, with D unclear. The CDR3 nucleotides read TGTGCCAGCAGTTTGTACCCTATGGGGAAGAACACTGAAGCTTTCTTT. As protein: CASSLYPMGKNTEAFF.